The present entry profiles one T cell receptor beta chain with its context. The data stem from a study of blood T cell repertoires in COVID-19. For the study at large: COVID-19 samples, acute and convalescent, were from the United States, Italy and Spain.

Original processing notes: It was from reference gene primer amplification that nucleated cell counts were estimated. TCRdb's table, derived via immunoSEQ multiplex PCR, lists solely in-frame clones and lacks some. For V, J and clone size, that table is used; D and trimming come from the DNA. The sample holds about 270,000 clones, about nine tenths seen once. The CDR3 covers 13 residues. Germline V gene data show CDR1 as MNHNY and CDR2 as SVGAGI (reference sequence). V lost 6 bases and J 1 base, leaving 9 bases between the germline ends. In assigning cohorts, the study relied on participant-reported clinical history.

The source material was PBMCs or T cells enriched from blood (not recorded which). The V and J genes are TRBV6-6 and TRBJ1-1, with a weak D call TRBD1 (5 bases). The sequence was collected from a man aged 18 to 35 who had recovered from COVID-19. The CDR3 coding sequence is TGTGCCAGCAGCTCGCAGGGGAACACTGAAGCTTTCTTT. Protein product: CASSSQGNTEAFF.